This TCR beta chain was captured in a study of T cell responses to AZD1222 COVID-19 vaccine. Some clones are missing from TCRdb's copy, which holds only in-frame ones; the method was immunoSEQ multiplex PCR. The sample contains some 190,000 clones, around 92% of which appear only once. V was cut by 0 bases and J by 4 bases, with 4 bases left in between. CDR3 length equals 13 residues. Germline lookup yields CDR1 GTSNPN and CDR2 SVGIG (reference sequence). Study results and limitations: It should be noted that donors were predominantly white British and more often female, and clonal diversity was possibly underestimated. Just six AZD1222 recipients were seropositive at baseline. Following two doses of AZD1222, Spike-specific TCR breadth and depth rose.

Regarding this clone: The antigen remains unidentified.

This sequence originates from an adult in good health. The starting material was peripheral blood, obtained on day 0 of AZD1222 vaccination. V gene TRBV30 combines with J gene TRBJ1-6; no clear D gene. The DNA for the CDR3 is TGTGCCTGGAGTGTACGGTATAATTCACCCCTCCACTTT. Translated: CAWSVRYNSPLHF.